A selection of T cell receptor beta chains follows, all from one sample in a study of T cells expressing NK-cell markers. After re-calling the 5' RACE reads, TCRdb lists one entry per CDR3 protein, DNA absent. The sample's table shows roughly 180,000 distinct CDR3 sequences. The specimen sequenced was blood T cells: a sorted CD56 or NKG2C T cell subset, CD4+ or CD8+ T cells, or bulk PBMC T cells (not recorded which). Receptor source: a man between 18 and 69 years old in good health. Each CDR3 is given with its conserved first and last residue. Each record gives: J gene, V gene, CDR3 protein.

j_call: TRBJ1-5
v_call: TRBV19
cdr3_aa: CASSQTRTAFNQPQHF

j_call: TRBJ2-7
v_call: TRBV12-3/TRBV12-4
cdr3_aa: CASSFSPGFDEQYF

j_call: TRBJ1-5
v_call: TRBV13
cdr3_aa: CASSSTGTEDGNQPQHF

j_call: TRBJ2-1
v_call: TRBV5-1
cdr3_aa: CASGSGRGEYNEQFF

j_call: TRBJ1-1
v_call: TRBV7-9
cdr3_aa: CASSPSGGGAFF

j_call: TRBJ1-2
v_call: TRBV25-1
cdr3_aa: CASTGVDGYTF

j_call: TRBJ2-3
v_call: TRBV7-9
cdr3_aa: CASGGLFTDTQYF

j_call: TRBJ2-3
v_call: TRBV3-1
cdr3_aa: CASSQDRDPGRRVWGADTQYF

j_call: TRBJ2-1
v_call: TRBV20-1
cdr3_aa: CSARDTSGARSSYNEQFF

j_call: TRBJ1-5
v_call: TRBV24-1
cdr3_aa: CATSDGAGNQPQHF

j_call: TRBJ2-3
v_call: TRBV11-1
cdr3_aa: CASSLFRTSGGADYTQYF

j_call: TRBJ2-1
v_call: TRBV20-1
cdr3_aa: CSARRDSIYNEQFF

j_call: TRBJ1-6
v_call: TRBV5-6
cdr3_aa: CASSLGQGAYSPLHF

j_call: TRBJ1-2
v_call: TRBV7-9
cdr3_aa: CASTPVAGDPYYGYTF

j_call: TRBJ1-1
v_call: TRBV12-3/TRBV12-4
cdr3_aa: CASSFGTVNTEAFF

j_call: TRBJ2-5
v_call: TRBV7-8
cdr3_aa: CASSFGYGLVEETQYF

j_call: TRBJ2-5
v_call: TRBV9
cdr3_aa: CASSAPREWESGETQYF

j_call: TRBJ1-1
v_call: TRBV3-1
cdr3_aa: CASSQDSTGFGTEAFF

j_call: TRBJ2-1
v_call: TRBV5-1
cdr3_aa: CASSFWGGLDEQFF

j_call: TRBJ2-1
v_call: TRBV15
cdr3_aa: CATRILGDYSNEQFF

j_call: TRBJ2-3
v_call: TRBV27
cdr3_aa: CASSALPGTAARGATDTQYF

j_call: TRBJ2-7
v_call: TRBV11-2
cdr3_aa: CASSLVAGYGNENEQYF

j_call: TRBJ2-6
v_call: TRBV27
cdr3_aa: CASSVLSSSGANVLTF

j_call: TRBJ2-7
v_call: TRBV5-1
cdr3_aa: CASSWLQPRDGYYEQYF

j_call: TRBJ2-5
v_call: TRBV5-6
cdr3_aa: CASQASGVEETQYF

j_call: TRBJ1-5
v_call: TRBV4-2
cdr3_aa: CASSQVGYDNPNQPQHF

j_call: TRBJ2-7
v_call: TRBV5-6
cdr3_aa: CASSSGGLLSYEQYF

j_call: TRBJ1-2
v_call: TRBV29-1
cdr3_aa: CSVWAGIYGYTF